The next 14 T cell receptor beta chains were all read from a single sample in a study of neoadjuvant anti-PD-1 for oral cavity cancer (dated by TCRdb to about 2021). Library generation was performed with the immunoSEQ multiplex PCR assay. TCRdb carries this immuneACCESS record with in-frame sequences only. Its versions omit some clonotypes, under half of them owing to an unresolved V gene in the studies checked, with the rest unexplained. This sample is represented by some 9,000 clones; around 60% of them were singletons. The ten top clones hold 4% to 5% of the sample. This sample's time point label indicates: after neoadjuvant nivolumab, at surgical resection. This specimen consisted of PBMCs, obtained after nivolumab (anti-PD-1) treatment. The source of these receptors is a person aged 40-85 years with oral cavity squamous cell carcinoma.

The V call is TRBV6-4, the J call TRBJ2-2, with D perhaps matching TRBD1 or TRBD2 (6 bases each). CDR3 length: 15 residues. The V gene lost 3 bases and the J gene lost 2 bases, with 10 bases spanning the gap. CDR1 is MRHNA, CDR2 SNTAGT, per germline. The chain's CDR3 is CASSEGGSNTGELFF. CDR3 nucleotides: TGTGCCAGCAGTGAGGGGGGCAGCAACACCGGGGAGCTGTTTTTT.

This chain's CDR3 is CASSLIQGETQYF. The DNA of the CDR3 is TGTGCCAGCAGCTTAATCCAGGGGGAGACCCAGTACTTC. The chain joins TRBV5-6 to TRBJ2-5; a possible D gene is TRBD1 (6 bases). V was trimmed by 2 bases and J by 5 bases, leaving 10 bases between them. Germline V gene sequence: CDR1 SGHDT, CDR2 YYEEEE. This CDR3 comprises 13 residues.

DNA of the CDR3: TGTGCCAGCAGTGACTGGTCCAACGAGCAGTTCTTC. It specifies CASSDWSNEQFF. The rearrangement uses TRBV6-4 and TRBJ2-1; D gene uncertain. Trimming removed 1 base at V and 10 bases at J, with 8 bases between. The CDR3 consists of 12 residues. Germline V gives CDR1 MRHNA, CDR2 SNTAGT.

The chain couples TRBV11-2 to TRBJ2-2; 8 bases are shared with TRBD2. V was clipped by 5 bases and J by 3 bases; unmatched bases: 8. The germline CDR1 and CDR2 sequences are SGHAT and FQNNGV. The CDR3 is 16 amino acids. The CDR3 spells CASSPWTSFDTGELFF. As DNA, the CDR3 is TGTGCCAGCAGCCCCTGGACTAGCTTTGACACCGGGGAGCTGTTTTTT.

CDR3 DNA sequence: TGTGCCAGCAGCTTAGAAAAGGGCTGGGGCGGCTACACCTTC. Amino acid sequence: CASSLEKGWGGYTF. The V and J genes are TRBV7-9 and TRBJ1-2; TRBD1 is a possible D gene (5 bases). The CDR3 spans 14 residues. Trimming stripped 1 base from V and 8 bases from J, with 14 bases between. In germline, CDR1 is SEHNR, CDR2 FQNEAQ (reference sequence).

This clone was counted a few times. The V call is TRBV18, the J call TRBJ2-7; D possibly matches TRBD1 or TRBD2 (6 bases each). Trimming removed 4 bases at V and 6 bases at J, with 13 bases between. The CDR3 is made up of 13 amino acids. Germline CDR1 KGHSH, CDR2 LQKENI. CDR3 region: CASSQGGSSEQYF. CDR3 nucleotides: TGTGCCAGCTCACAGGGGGGTTCTTCCGAGCAGTACTTC.

The V and J genes are TRBV7-8 and TRBJ2-1; 12 bases agree with TRBD1. The germline V gene has CDR1 SGHVS and CDR2 FQNEAQ. The CDR3 has 16 residues. J lost 9 bases, V lost 6 bases, and 12 bases had no gene match. CDR3 DNA sequence: TGTGCCAGCAGTTCCGCCGGGACAGGGGGCCTTACTGAGCAGTTCTTC. It is translated as CASSSAGTGGLTEQFF.

This clone was recorded a few times. V is TRBV2 and J is TRBJ2-5, with 8 bases identical to TRBD2. There are 14 residues in the CDR3. V gave up 7 bases and J gave up 5 bases; unmatched junction bases: 9. Germline V gives CDR1 SNHLY, CDR2 FYNNEI. The CDR3: CASMGRGGRETQYF. CDR3 nucleotides: TGTGCCAGCATGGGACGGGGGGGCCGGGAGACCCAGTACTTC.

V is TRBV29-1 and J is TRBJ1-3; no definite D call. Germline V CDR1 and CDR2: SQVTM, ANQGSEA. Trimming took 5 bases from V and 0 from J, leaving 5 bases between them. This CDR3 is 12 amino acids long. The chain's CDR3 is CSVIISGNTIYF. CDR3 nucleotide sequence: TGCAGCGTTATTATCTCTGGAAACACCATATATTTT.

This clone has just a few counts. This sequence joins TRBV15 and TRBJ1-2; D is unclear. Deletions cut 6 bases from V and 2 bases from J, with 10 bases between. Germline V CDR1 and CDR2: LNHNV, YYDKDF (reference sequence). This CDR3 comprises 13 residues. The CDR3 DNA sequence: TGTGCCACCAGTCCTGTAACCAACTATGGCTACACCTTC. Amino acids: CATSPVTNYGYTF.

This chain links TRBV5-1 with TRBJ1-6, with TRBD1 matching 8 bases. CDR1 SGHRS and CDR2 YFSETQ come from the germline V gene. After removal of 0 bases from V and 10 bases from J, the junction contained 6 bases not matched to a gene. The CDR3 has 15 residues. In nucleotides, the CDR3 is TGCGCCAGCAGCTTGGCCGGACAGGGAAGATCACCCCTCCACTTT. This sequence encodes CASSLAGQGRSPLHF.

J is TRBJ1-4 and V is TRBV25-1, with D hard to call. This CDR3 has 17 amino acids. Germline V lookup: CDR1 MGHDK, CDR2 SYGVNS. The V gene lost 2 bases and the J gene lost 1 base, with 14 bases spanning the gap. CDR3 DNA: TGTGCCAGCAGTGAACCCGGCAGAGGAGTAACTAATGAAAAACTGTTTTTT. Translating it yields CASSEPGRGVTNEKLFF.

The genes are TRBV6-6 and TRBJ1-1, with no clear D. Germline CDR1 is MNHNY and CDR2 is SVGAGI (reference sequence). The length of the CDR3 is 11 residues. Trimming shortened V by 7 bases and J by 1 base, and 4 bases separated the two germline ends. CDR3 in amino acids: CASTANTEAFF. The CDR3 DNA sequence: TGTGCCAGCACCGCGAACACTGAAGCTTTCTTT.

V and J are TRBV5-4 and TRBJ2-7; D gene unclear. V lost 3 bases and J lost 4, with 17 bases in between. CDR1 and CDR2 (germline): SGHNT, YYREEE (reference sequence). The CDR3 is 15 amino acids. This CDR3 is CASSSRSVGWYEQYF. The CDR3 nucleotides read TGTGCCAGCAGCTCCAGATCCGTGGGGTGGTACGAGCAGTACTTC.